What follows are 20 T cell receptor beta chains derived from one specimen sequenced in a study of blood T cell repertoires in COVID-19. The method was immunoSEQ multiplex PCR; TCRdb's version includes in-frame clones alone and lacks a portion of them. Of approximately 51,000 clones in the sample, approximately 87% are singletons; the top ten hold less than 2.5%. The sequenced sample consisted of peripheral blood. The source is a woman older than 75 with COVID-19, enrolled during active disease.

The rearrangement joins TRBV5-1 to TRBJ2-7; possible D gene TRBD1, 6 bases. The length of the CDR3 is 16 residues. Germline CDR1 SGHRS, CDR2 YFSETQ. Trimming took 1 base from V and 0 from J, leaving 14 bases between them. The CDR3 sequence: CASSLNLGTISYEQYF. In nucleotides, the CDR3 is TGCGCCAGCAGCTTGAACCTCGGGACAATCTCCTACGAGCAGTACTTC.

The chain joins TRBV6-5 to TRBJ2-1; D perhaps matches TRBD2 (5 bases). Germline CDR1 is MNHEY and CDR2 is SVGAGI. V gave up 2 bases and J gave up 6 bases, with 11 bases separating them. This CDR3 is 14 amino acids long. CDR3 sequence reads: CASSYVSSRNEQFF. The CDR3 DNA follows: TGTGCCAGCAGTTACGTGTCTAGCCGCAATGAGCAGTTCTTC.

This clone was observed a handful of times. The rearrangement links TRBV19 to TRBJ2-5, with 13 nucleotides matching TRBD2. The V gene end was trimmed by 5 bases and the J gene end by 5 bases; junction bases not matched to a gene: 8. This CDR3 spans 16 amino acids. Per germline, CDR1 LNHDA and CDR2 SQIVND (reference sequence). CDR3 bases: TGTGCCAGTAGTCGACTAGCGGGAGGTGGCGGCGAGACCCAGTACTTC. The encoded protein is CASSRLAGGGGETQYF.

The gene calls are TRBV5-1 and TRBJ2-5, with D perhaps TRBD1 (6 bases). Germline V gene lookup returns CDR1 SGHRS and CDR2 YFSETQ. Trimming pared 1 base from V and 1 base from J, leaving 8 bases between. The CDR3 is made up of 14 amino acids. The CDR3 loop reads CASSLTGFQETQYF. As DNA, the CDR3 is TGCGCCAGCAGCTTGACAGGGTTCCAAGAGACCCAGTACTTC. The variable domain in full, with the rest retrieved from reference TRBV5-1 and TRBJ2-5, is KAGVTQTPRYLIKTRGQQVTLSCSPISGHRSVSWYQQTPGQGLQFLFEYFSETQRNKGNFPGRFSGRQFSNSRSEMNVSTLELGDSALYLCASSLTGFQETQYFGPGTRLLVL.

The chain combines TRBV6-5 with TRBJ1-5; 10 bases align to TRBD1. The CDR3 is 14 residues long. Germline V lookup: CDR1 MNHEY, CDR2 SVGAGI. Trimming took 6 bases from V and 4 from J; bases not matched to a gene: 3. The CDR3 DNA follows: TGTGCCAGCAGGGGGACAGGGGTGAATCAGCCCCAGCATTTT. Encoded protein: CASRGTGVNQPQHF.

The table lists this clone with a count of one. The rearrangement links TRBV5-4 to TRBJ1-2; TRBD1 is a possible D gene (6 bases). V was clipped by 2 bases and J by 2 bases, with 10 bases between them. The CDR3 sequence is 14 residues long. Germline V gene data show CDR1 as SGHNT and CDR2 as YYREEE (reference sequence). CDR3 amino acids: CASSFRGANYGYTF. The CDR3 DNA reads TGTGCCAGCAGCTTCAGGGGCGCCAACTATGGCTACACCTTC.

The chain has TRBV5-1 and TRBJ2-5; 9 nucleotides agree with TRBD1. The CDR3 runs to 16 residues. Germline trimming cut 3 bases from V and 1 base from J; bases unmatched to any gene: 7. CDR1 and CDR2 (germline): SGHRS, YFSETQ. As DNA, the CDR3 is TGCGCCAGCAGCTCCGGGACAGGGATCAGCCAAGAGACCCAGTACTTC. Protein sequence: CASSSGTGISQETQYF. Supplemented by reference TRBV5-1 and TRBJ2-5, the full variable domain reads KAGVTQTPRYLIKTRGQQVTLSCSPISGHRSVSWYQQTPGQGLQFLFEYFSETQRNKGNFPGRFSGRQFSNSRSEMNVSTLELGDSALYLCASSSGTGISQETQYFGPGTRLLVL.

A single count supports this clone. One junction end disagrees with the germline gene, perhaps due to a read error. The chain has TRBV7-7 and TRBJ1-3, with D perhaps TRBD1 (6 bases). Germline CDR1 and CDR2: SSHAT and FNYEAQ (reference sequence). There are 17 residues in the CDR3. The CDR3 DNA reads as TGTGCTAGCAGCTTAGCGTTGCGGGGGCTCGCTGGAAACACCATATATTTT. It translates to CASSLALRGLAGNTIYF.

This clone was picked up one time. The chain couples TRBV7-9 to TRBJ2-1, with 10 bases lining up with TRBD2. Germline-derived CDR1 and CDR2 are SEHNR and FQNEAQ (reference sequence). The CDR3 covers 16 residues. V shed 1 base and J 7 bases; nucleotides not matched to a gene: 7. Here the CDR3 reads CASSLVRASGGNEQFF. CDR3 DNA sequence: TGTGCCAGCAGCTTAGTAAGGGCTAGCGGGGGAAATGAGCAGTTCTTC.

J is TRBJ2-3 and V is TRBV28, with 11 positions matching TRBD2. The germline gives CDR1 MDHEN, CDR2 SYDVKM. CDR3 length: 17 amino acids. V gave up 2 bases and J gave up 2 bases; unmatched junction bases: 6. CDR3 DNA sequence: TGTGCCAGCAGTTTAATATCTAGCGGGAGGCTCACAGATACGCAGTATTTT. Its protein product is CASSLISSGRLTDTQYF.

This chain uses TRBV18 with TRBJ2-1; D gene uncertain. Germline V gene lookup returns CDR1 KGHSH and CDR2 LQKENI. The CDR3 is made up of 15 amino acids. The V end lost 2 bases, the J end lost 5 bases, and 13 bases lay between the germline ends. DNA for the CDR3: TGTGCCAGCTCACCATTAGTACAGAGAAACAATGAGCAGTTCTTC. Encoded protein: CASSPLVQRNNEQFF.

The chain is built from TRBV19 and TRBJ2-2; 8 bases match TRBD2. This CDR3 has 14 residues. The V gene end was trimmed by 10 bases and the J gene end by 7 bases; junction bases not matched to a gene: 11. The germline CDR1 and CDR2 sequences are LNHDA and SQIVND (reference sequence). CDR3 bases: TGTGCCACCCGGGAGGGGGGGCGAGGCGGGGAGCTGTTTTTT. The encoded protein is CATREGGRGGELFF.

The chain employs TRBV9 and TRBJ1-2, with 9 bases that match TRBD1. V was pared by 5 bases and J by 4 bases, with 6 bases of the junction left unmatched. This CDR3 comprises 14 residues. From germline, CDR1 is SGDLS and CDR2 YYNGEE. CDR3 sequence reads: CASSPGTGSYGYTF. CDR3 sequence (DNA): TGTGCCAGCAGTCCCGGGACAGGGAGCTATGGCTACACCTTC.

The chain recombines TRBV9 with TRBJ2-1, with 8 bases aligning to TRBD2. The junction had 8 bases not matched to a gene; V was cut back by 0 bases and J by 9 bases. Germline CDR1 SGDLS, CDR2 YYNGEE. There are 15 residues in the CDR3. The CDR3 bases are TGTGCCAGCAGCGTAGGCGGGCGGGGGGTAGGTGAGCAGTTCTTC. It specifies CASSVGGRGVGEQFF.

This clone was seen a single time. The chain has TRBV19 and TRBJ1-3; D uncertain. V lost 7 bases to trimming and J lost 0 bases, with 16 bases between them. This CDR3 has 16 residues. Germline assignment: CDR1 LNHDA and CDR2 SQIVND (reference sequence). The CDR3 region is CASNTAGRYSGNTIYF. The CDR3 DNA reads as TGTGCCAGTAACACAGCCGGCCGATACTCTGGAAACACCATATATTTT.

The V and J genes are TRBV30 and TRBJ1-6; D ambiguous. The CDR3 has 14 residues. Germline V lookup: CDR1 GTSNPN, CDR2 SVGIG (reference sequence). V was shortened by 5 bases and J by 0 bases, with 8 bases between the two germline ends. In DNA, the CDR3 is TGTGCCTGGGGAACTGTCTCCTATAATTCACCCCTCCACTTT. It encodes CAWGTVSYNSPLHF.

The chain joins TRBV19 to TRBJ2-1; 11 positions match TRBD2. V shed 3 bases and J 5 bases; nucleotides not matched to a gene: 9. This CDR3 is built from 17 residues. CDR1 is LNHDA and CDR2 is SQIVND in the germline V gene (reference sequence). The CDR3 DNA follows: TGTGCCAGTAGTATTTGGGTACTAGCGGGGGTTAACAATGAGCAGTTCTTC. It encodes CASSIWVLAGVNNEQFF.

The J gene is TRBJ2-7, the V gene TRBV15, with 8 bases aligning to TRBD1. The germline V gene has CDR1 LNHNV and CDR2 YYDKDF (reference sequence). The length of the CDR3 is 15 residues. The trim removed 4 bases at V and 5 bases at J, leaving 10 bases unmatched. In DNA form, the CDR3 reads TGTGCCACCAGCACCGACAGGGGCCTTGGGAACGAGCAGTACTTC. Translating it yields CATSTDRGLGNEQYF.

This chain uses TRBV3-1 (or the pseudogene TRBV3-2) with TRBJ1-1; D may be TRBD1 (5 bases). V lost 4 bases, J lost 6 bases, and 18 bases lay in between. This CDR3 has 15 amino acids. Germline V gene sequence: CDR1 LGHDT, CDR2 YNNKEL (reference sequence). The CDR3 DNA is TGTGCCAGCAGCCCCCTGGGGGGATCTCCCTCTGAAGCTTTCTTT. This sequence encodes CASSPLGGSPSEAFF.

The chain combines TRBV5-8 with TRBJ1-1; a possible D gene is TRBD1 (5 bases). The CDR3 covers 16 residues. Germline CDR1 reads SGHTS; CDR2 reads YDEGEE. V was shortened by 1 base and J by 0 bases, with 13 bases between the two germline ends. The CDR3 here is CASSLKGSSMNTEAFF. The DNA of the CDR3 is TGTGCCAGCAGCTTGAAGGGGTCCTCCATGAACACTGAAGCTTTCTTT.